Detailed here is one T cell receptor (beta chain). Its antigen remains unknown. This entry comes from a study of OX40 agonist ivuxolimab in advanced cancers. Study details: Earlier anti-PD-1, anti-PD-L1 or anti-CTLA-4 therapy was permitted; over 35% had received some. Three patients, one with hepatocellular carcinoma and two with cutaneous melanoma, achieved partial responses.

Data came from immunoSEQ multiplex PCR; TCRdb stores just in-frame clones and leaves some out. The table includes 25,000 to 35,000 clones, around 82% detected once. The study sampled blood at baseline, cycle 4 day 1, and cycle 7 day 1. Study outcomes and limitations: By week 6 at 0.1 to 3.0 mg/kg, blood CD4+ and CD8+ T cells had expanded clonally.

The input for sequencing was CD4+ or CD8+ T cells sorted from blood, taken in a trial of the OX40 agonist ivuxolimab. The clonotype was recovered from an adult with an advanced solid tumor such as melanoma, head and neck, liver or kidney cancer.

The CDR3 loop reads CARTTGNSGNTIYF. CDR3 DNA: TGTGCCAGGACCACAGGGAACTCTGGAAACACCATATATTTT. The gene calls are TRBV2 and TRBJ1-3; D perhaps matches TRBD1 (6 bases). CDR3 length equals 14 residues. Trimming took off 9 bases at V and 0 bases at J, with 12 bases between the two ends. CDR1 is SNHLY, CDR2 FYNNEI, per germline.